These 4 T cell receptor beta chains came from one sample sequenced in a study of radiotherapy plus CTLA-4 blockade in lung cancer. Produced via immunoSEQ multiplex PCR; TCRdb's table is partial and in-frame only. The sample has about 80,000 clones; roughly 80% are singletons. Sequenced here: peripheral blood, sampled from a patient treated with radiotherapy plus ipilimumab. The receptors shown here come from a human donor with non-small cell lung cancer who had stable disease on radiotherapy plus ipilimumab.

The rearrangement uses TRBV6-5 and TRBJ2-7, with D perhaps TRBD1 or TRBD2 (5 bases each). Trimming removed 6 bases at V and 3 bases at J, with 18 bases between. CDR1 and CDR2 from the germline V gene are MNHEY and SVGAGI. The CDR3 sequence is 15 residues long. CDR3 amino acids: CASREEIQVYYEQYF. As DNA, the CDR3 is TGTGCCAGCAGGGAGGAGATACAGGTATACTACGAGCAGTACTTC.

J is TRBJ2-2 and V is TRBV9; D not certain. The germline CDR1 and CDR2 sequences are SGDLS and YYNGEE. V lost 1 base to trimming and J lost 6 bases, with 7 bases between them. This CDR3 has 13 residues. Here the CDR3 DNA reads TGTGCCAGCAGCGTAATGGGCCCCGGGGAGCTGTTTTTT. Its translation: CASSVMGPGELFF.

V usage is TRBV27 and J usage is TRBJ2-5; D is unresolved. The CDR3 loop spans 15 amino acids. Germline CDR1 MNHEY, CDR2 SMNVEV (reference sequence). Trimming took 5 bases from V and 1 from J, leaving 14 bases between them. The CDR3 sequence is CASSPGPFRQETQYF. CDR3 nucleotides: TGTGCCAGCAGTCCTGGACCATTCCGCCAAGAGACCCAGTACTTC.

The CDR3: CASSLVGGAYGYTF. CDR3 DNA sequence: TGTGCCAGCAGCTTAGTGGGAGGGGCCTATGGCTACACCTTC. The gene calls are TRBV11-2 and TRBJ1-2; D might be TRBD1 (5 bases). The germline V gene encodes CDR1 SGHAT and CDR2 FQNNGV. This CDR3 has 14 amino acids. V was clipped by 1 base and J by 4 bases, with 10 bases between them.